Presented here are 18 T cell receptor beta chains from one specimen sequenced in a study of T cells in women clearing cervical HPV infection. Clones were sequenced by immunoSEQ multiplex PCR, and TCRdb holds only the in-frame ones, with some missing. The repertoire table contains 36,000 or so clones. The sample consisted of blood buffy coat. The receptors derive from a woman aged 18-70 years with a cervical HPV16 infection that either progressed to CIN3+ or cleared (not recorded which).

This clone is labeled medium-sized based on frequency. Read coverage stops 3 residues before the CDR3 terminus; the germline J gene supplies the remainder. V gene TRBV6-1 combines with J gene TRBJ2-3; TRBD2 matches 10 bases. CDR1 MNHNS and CDR2 SASEGT come from the germline V gene. CDR3 length: 15 amino acids. J was trimmed by 6 bases and V by 1 base; bases with no gene match: 4. The sequenced part of the CDR3 DNA is TGTGCCAGCAGTGAAGGCGCTAGCGGGGGCGATACG. Translated, it gives CASSEGASGGDT. The CDR3 in its entirety is CASSEGASGGDTQYF.

In terms of frequency, this clone is medium-sized (0.01 to 0.1%). The sequenced fragment ends 3 residues before the CDR3 boundary, so the rest is inferred from the germline J gene. The chain is built from TRBV18 and TRBJ2-3, with D perhaps matching TRBD2 (7 bases). The CDR3 is made up of 16 amino acids. Looked up from germline, CDR1 is KGHSH and CDR2 is LQKENI. Trimming cost V 3 bases and J 1 base, with 14 bases left between them. The CDR3 bases that were read are TGTGCCAGCTCACCGTTTGGGGGGGCCGGCACAGATACG. Translating gives CASSPFGGAGTDT. The CDR3, in full, reads CASSPFGGAGTDTQYF.

Comments on this clone: The missing CDR3 end, 3 residues past where the read stops, is filled in from the germline J gene. The chain uses TRBV19 and TRBJ1-2; D is possibly TRBD1 (6 bases). This CDR3 contains 16 residues. V was cut by 5 bases and J by 1 base, with 17 bases left in between. CDR1 is LNHDA and CDR2 is SQIVND in the germline V gene (reference sequence). The CDR3 protein is CASSDLGTLNNYGYTF. The DNA read from the CDR3 is TGTGCCAGTAGTGACTTAGGGACACTGAATAACTATGGC. Complete variable domain (other parts from reference TRBV19 and TRBJ1-2): DGGITQSPKYLFRKEGQNVTLSCEQNLNHDAMYWYRQDPGQGLRLIYYSQIVNDFQKGDIAEGYSVSREKKESFPLTVTSAQKNPTAFYLCASSDLGTLNNYGYTFGSGTRLTVV.

Notes on this clone: Sequencing ends 3 residues short of the CDR3 end; the germline J gene provides the rest. This chain joins TRBV16 and TRBJ1-2; 7 bases are a match to TRBD1. This CDR3 is built from 15 residues. V shed 0 bases, J shed 5 bases, and the junction held 6 bases outside the gene matches. Germline CDR1 and CDR2: KGHSY and FQNENV. Incomplete CDR3 DNA: TGTGCCAGCAGCCAATCTACCGGGACAGAGTATGGC. Translated: CASSQSTGTEYG. The CDR3 in its entirety is CASSQSTGTEYGYTF.

Of note for this clone: The observed sequence ends 3 residues before the CDR3 terminus, with the missing tail filled in from the germline J gene. The chain carries TRBV28 and TRBJ1-6; TRBD1 is a possible D gene (6 bases). The CDR3 length is 14 residues. Germline values: CDR1 MDHEN, CDR2 SYDVKM. The germline V and J ends were trimmed by 6 bases and 6 bases, with 12 bases remaining between them. CDR3 sequence reads: CASRAGTLNSPLHF. The CDR3 DNA, read in part, is TGTGCCAGCAGGGCCGGGACACTTAATTCACCC. The full variable domain, completed using reference TRBV28 and TRBJ1-6, is DVKVTQSSRYLVKRTGEKVFLECVQDMDHENMFWYRQDPGLGLRLIYFSYDVKMKEKGDIPEGYSVSREKKERFSLILESASTNQTSMYLCASRAGTLNSPLHFGNGTRLTVT.

Remarks on this clone: The read ends 3 residues before the CDR3 terminus; that terminus is restored from the germline J gene. The chain is built from TRBV5-6 and TRBJ2-7; TRBD1 matches 9 bases. J lost 5 bases, V lost 6 bases, and 9 bases had no gene match. This CDR3 has 14 amino acids. Germline V CDR1 and CDR2: SGHDT, YYEEEE. The DNA read from the CDR3 is TGTGCCAGCAACCCGACAGGGGGTCACCACGAG. Translating it yields CASNPTGGHHE. The entire CDR3 reads CASNPTGGHHEQYF.

In the case of this clone: The read comes to an end 3 residues before the CDR3 does, leaving the germline J gene to fill in the end. V gene TRBV5-1 combines with J gene TRBJ2-5; 7 positions match TRBD2. With 0 bases clipped from V and 4 bases from J, the junction kept 6 bases outside the gene matches. Looked up from germline, CDR1 is SGHRS and CDR2 is YFSETQ. The CDR3 sequence is 15 residues long. The sequenced CDR3 bases are TGCGCCAGCAGCTTGGAGGGAGGGGTAGGAGAGACC. Its translation is CASSLEGGVGET. Given in full, the CDR3 is CASSLEGGVGETQYF.

With respect to this clone: The read ends 3 residues shy of where the CDR3 ends; the end is completed using the germline J gene. This chain uses TRBV20-1 with TRBJ2-1; 13 bases align to TRBD2. The CDR3 extends over 16 amino acids. V lost 6 bases, J lost 9 bases, and 14 bases stayed unmatched. Germline CDR1 DFQATT, CDR2 SNEGSKA (reference sequence). The CDR3 sequence: CSAPLTSGGFLGEQFF. CDR3 bases read: TGCAGTGCCCCCCTGACTAGCGGGGGGTTTTTGGGTGAG.

A word on this clone: The read gets to within 3 residues of the CDR3 end, and the germline J gene fills in the rest. This chain connects TRBV7-2 to TRBJ2-7; perhaps TRBD1 as D (6 bases). The CDR3 consists of 13 residues. Germline V CDR1 and CDR2: SGHTA, FQGNSA. The germline V and J ends were trimmed by 1 base and 6 bases, with 10 bases remaining between them. CDR3 amino acids: CASSLGGRGEQYF. The sequenced part of the CDR3 DNA is TGTGCCAGCAGCTTAGGGGGCAGGGGCGAG.

Remarks on this clone: The read halts 3 residues ahead of the CDR3 end, with the missing end drawn from the germline J gene. This sequence joins TRBV19 and TRBJ1-1; 8 bases fit TRBD1. Germline values: CDR1 LNHDA, CDR2 SQIVND (reference sequence). The ends lost 7 bases at V and 4 bases at J; junction bases unmatched: 17. The CDR3 sequence is 17 residues long. The part of the CDR3 DNA that was read is TGTGCCAGTATATCGATTCTTGGACAGGGCAGGGGCACTGAA. Translating gives CASISILGQGRGTE. The complete CDR3 sequence is CASISILGQGRGTEAFF.

For this clone: Read sequence stops 3 residues before the CDR3 end, and the germline J gene provides the missing end. V gene TRBV19 combines with J gene TRBJ1-3; D gene unclear. Trimming cost V 3 bases and J 0 bases, with 9 bases left between them. CDR1 and CDR2 (germline): LNHDA, SQIVND (reference sequence). This CDR3 is 15 amino acids long. Incomplete CDR3 DNA: TGTGCCAGTAGTATCTTAAGAGGCTCTGGAAACACC. Its protein product is CASSILRGSGNT. The full CDR3 sequence reads CASSILRGSGNTIYF.

Concerning this clone: The read gets to within 3 residues of the CDR3 end, and the germline J gene fills in the rest. V gene TRBV20-1 combines with J gene TRBJ2-3; TRBD2 agrees at 9 bases. CDR1 is DFQATT, CDR2 SNEGSKA, per germline (reference sequence). The CDR3 sequence is 16 residues long. The junction had 9 bases not matched to a gene; V was cut back by 1 base and J by 4 bases. The CDR3 region is CSARAAGGRGSDTQYF. The covered CDR3 bases are TGCAGTGCTAGAGCGGCGGGGGGGCGAGGCTCAGATACG.

In regard to this clone: Read sequence stops 3 residues before the CDR3 end, and the germline J gene provides the missing end. V gene TRBV18 combines with J gene TRBJ2-7, with D possibly being TRBD1 (5 bases). Per germline, CDR1 KGHSH and CDR2 LQKENI. V lost 6 bases and J lost 3, with 12 bases in between. This CDR3 spans 13 amino acids. The covered CDR3 bases are TGTGCCAGCTCGTCTTCCGACAGCTACGAG. Its protein is CASSSSDSYE. The CDR3 as a whole reads CASSSSDSYEQYF.

Concerning this clone itself: The read halts 3 residues ahead of the CDR3 end, with the missing end drawn from the germline J gene. J is TRBJ2-3 and V is TRBV9; D is perhaps TRBD1 (6 bases). Germline-derived CDR1 and CDR2 are SGDLS and YYNGEE. This CDR3 is built from 14 residues. V was pared by 0 bases and J by 6 bases, with 11 bases between. The CDR3 protein is CASSVARGWDTQYF. CDR3 bases read: TGTGCCAGCAGCGTAGCAAGGGGGTGGGATACG.

Comments on this clone: The sequence runs out 3 residues before the end of the CDR3; the remainder is reconstructed from the germline J gene. The rearrangement joins TRBV7-2 to TRBJ2-3; TRBD1 is a possible D gene (5 bases). The V gene's germline CDR1 is SGHTA and CDR2 FQGNSA. The CDR3 has 14 residues. CDR3 amino acids: CASSLRGGKETQYF. The DNA read from the CDR3 is TGTGCCAGCAGCTTAAGGGGTGGCAAGGAGACG.

A note on this clone: The missing CDR3 end, 3 residues past where the read stops, is filled in from the germline J gene. The chain is built from TRBV2 and TRBJ2-5, with D possibly being TRBD1 (6 bases). V shed 7 bases and J shed 5 bases, with 14 bases lying between them. The CDR3 extends over 13 amino acids. CDR1 and CDR2 (germline): SNHLY, FYNNEI. CDR3 DNA (partial): TGTGCCAGCACCAGGGGCACGGGGGAGACC. The encoded protein is CASTRGTGET. The complete CDR3 reads CASTRGTGETQYF.

In regard to this clone: Mismatch with germline at one junction end may stem from a read error. The DNA ends 3 residues before the CDR3 does, and the rest of the CDR3 is filled in from the germline J gene. This chain links TRBV4-2 with TRBJ2-4; 8 positions agree with TRBD1. Germline CDR1 is LGHNA and CDR2 is YNFKEQ. The CDR3 has 17 residues. The CDR3 protein is CASSQALDREHKNIQYF. The part of the CDR3 DNA that was read is TGCGCCAGCAGCCAGGCCCTGGACAGGGAACACAAAAACATT.

About this clone: At one end, the junction sequence differs from germline, possibly due to a read error. The read ends 3 residues early relative to the CDR3; the germline J gene fills the gap. The chain uses TRBV5-1 and TRBJ2-2; maybe TRBD2 (7 bases). The CDR3 loop spans 16 amino acids. Germline loops: CDR1 SGHRS, CDR2 YFSETQ. The CDR3 reads CASSLGGLSNTGELFF. The sequenced CDR3 bases are TGCGCCAGCAGTTTGGGGGGGCTTTCGAACACCGGGGAG.